These T cell receptor beta chains were read from a single sample in a study of blood T cell repertoires in COVID-19. The data were produced by immunoSEQ multiplex PCR, yet TCRdb's version contains in-frame clones alone and is incomplete. The repertoire holds 65,000 to 100,000 clones, roughly four fifths seen once, with around 14% in the top ten. The sequenced sample was peripheral blood. The receptors were sampled from a human donor in a cohort sampled during active COVID-19. Both conserved end residues are part of each CDR3. A D gene is named only where the DNA matches it firmly. Part of the rows lack a size; the others show once, few, many or a class for expanded clones.

V	size	D	J	length	CDR3	DNA
TRBV10-1	few	.	TRBJ1-1	15	CASSESTWVNTEAFF	TGCGCCAGCAGTGAGTCGACTTGGGTGAACACTGAAGCTTTCTTT
TRBV14	.	.	TRBJ2-5	12	CASSQTEETQYF	TGTGCCAGCAGCCAAACAGAAGAGACCCAGTACTTC
TRBV5-4	.	.	TRBJ2-5	16	CASSLGDTHRWETQYF	TGTGCCAGCAGCTTGGGGGACACTCATAGGTGGGAGACCCAGTACTTC
TRBV7-9	.	TRBD1	TRBJ2-7	15	CASSFAGTGGYEQYF	TGTGCCAGCAGCTTTGCCGGGACAGGGGGCTACGAGCAGTACTTC
TRBV25-1	.	.	TRBJ2-7	15	CASSEGTGEMDEQYF	TGTGCCAGCAGTGAAGGTACAGGAGAGATGGACGAGCAGTACTTC
TRBV7-8	.	.	TRBJ2-2	13	CASIPGNTGELFF	TGTGCCAGCATCCCGGGGAACACCGGGGAGCTGTTTTTT
TRBV30	.	.	TRBJ1-2	13	CAWSVPPSYGYTF	TGTGCCTGGAGTGTCCCCCCGAGCTATGGCTACACCTTC
TRBV5-6	once	TRBD1	TRBJ1-6	16	CASSNLGQGSGSPLHF	TGTGCCAGCAGCAACCTCGGACAGGGGTCCGGTTCACCCCTCCACTTT
TRBV2	once	.	TRBJ1-5	15	CASSARASFGQPQHF	TGTGCCAGCAGTGCCAGGGCATCTTTCGGTCAGCCCCAGCATTTT
TRBV5-1	.	TRBD1	TRBJ2-1	15	CASSWTGNLYNEQFF	TGCGCCAGCAGCTGGACAGGGAACCTATACAATGAGCAGTTCTTC
TRBV5-1	.	.	TRBJ1-2	13	CASRQGTDYGYTF	TGCGCCAGCAGACAGGGAACGGACTATGGCTACACCTTC